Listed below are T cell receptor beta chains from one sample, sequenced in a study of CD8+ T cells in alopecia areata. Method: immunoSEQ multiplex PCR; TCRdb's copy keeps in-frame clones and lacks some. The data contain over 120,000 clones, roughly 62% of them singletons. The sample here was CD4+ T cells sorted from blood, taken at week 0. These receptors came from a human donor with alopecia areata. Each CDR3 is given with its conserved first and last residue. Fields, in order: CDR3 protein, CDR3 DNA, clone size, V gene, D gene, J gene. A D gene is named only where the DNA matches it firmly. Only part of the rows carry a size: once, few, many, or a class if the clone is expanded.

CDR3aa: CATGIQAYNEQFF
CDR3nt: TGTGCCACGGGGATCCAGGCCTACAATGAGCAGTTCTTC
abundance: -
v_gene: TRBV6-5
d_gene: -
j_gene: TRBJ2-1

CDR3aa: CAWSVGSSYEQYF
CDR3nt: TGTGCCTGGAGTGTAGGTAGCTCCTACGAGCAGTACTTC
abundance: -
v_gene: TRBV30
d_gene: -
j_gene: TRBJ2-7

CDR3aa: CASSQDKGLNYGYTF
CDR3nt: TGCGCCAGCAGCCAAGATAAGGGGTTGAACTATGGCTACACCTTC
abundance: -
v_gene: TRBV4-3
d_gene: -
j_gene: TRBJ1-2

CDR3aa: CASSPGQTDTQYF
CDR3nt: TGTGCCAGCTCTCCCGGACAGACAGATACGCAGTATTTT
abundance: -
v_gene: TRBV18
d_gene: -
j_gene: TRBJ2-3

CDR3aa: CSAQGVGTQYF
CDR3nt: TGCAGTGCTCAAGGGGTGGGGACCCAGTACTTC
abundance: -
v_gene: TRBV20-1
d_gene: -
j_gene: TRBJ2-5

CDR3aa: CASSLVQGGNQPQHF
CDR3nt: TGTGCCAGCAGCTTAGTACAGGGTGGCAATCAGCCCCAGCATTTT
abundance: few
v_gene: TRBV7-2
d_gene: -
j_gene: TRBJ1-5

CDR3aa: CAWTRGANTEAFF
CDR3nt: TGTGCCTGGACTCGAGGAGCGAACACTGAAGCTTTCTTT
abundance: few
v_gene: TRBV30
d_gene: -
j_gene: TRBJ1-1

CDR3aa: CASSHPGGAGGNNEQFF
CDR3nt: TGCGCCAGCAGCCACCCCGGAGGAGCGGGGGGGAACAATGAGCAGTTCTTC
abundance: few
v_gene: TRBV4-1
d_gene: TRBD2
j_gene: TRBJ2-1

CDR3aa: CASSYAGARFATQYF
CDR3nt: TGTGCCAGCAGCTACGCCGGGGCCAGATTTGCGACCCAGTACTTC
abundance: few
v_gene: TRBV7-9
d_gene: -
j_gene: TRBJ2-5

CDR3aa: CASSLSPPQHTEAFF
CDR3nt: TGTGCCAGCAGCTTATCGCCCCCGCAGCACACTGAAGCTTTCTTT
abundance: -
v_gene: TRBV7-9
d_gene: -
j_gene: TRBJ1-1

CDR3aa: CASSIQGGNQPQHF
CDR3nt: TGCGCCAGCAGCATACAGGGTGGCAATCAGCCCCAGCATTTT
abundance: -
v_gene: TRBV5-1
d_gene: -
j_gene: TRBJ1-5

CDR3aa: CASSLSRGSEQFF
CDR3nt: TGTGCCAGCAGCTTATCGAGGGGGAGTGAGCAGTTCTTC
abundance: few
v_gene: TRBV7-3
d_gene: -
j_gene: TRBJ2-1

CDR3aa: CASSLEGFLYTF
CDR3nt: TGTGCCAGCAGCTTAGAAGGGTTTCTCTACACCTTC
abundance: -
v_gene: TRBV7-9
d_gene: -
j_gene: TRBJ1-2

CDR3aa: CASNGGTASGANVLTF
CDR3nt: TGTGCCAGCAATGGGGGGACAGCCTCTGGGGCCAACGTCCTGACTTTC
abundance: -
v_gene: TRBV2
d_gene: -
j_gene: TRBJ2-6

CDR3aa: CAWSVGGPYGYTF
CDR3nt: TGTGCCTGGAGTGTAGGCGGCCCCTATGGCTACACCTTC
abundance: once
v_gene: TRBV30
d_gene: -
j_gene: TRBJ1-2

CDR3aa: CASSHKGQTTNYGYTF
CDR3nt: TGTGCCAGCAGCCATAAAGGACAGACCACTAACTATGGCTACACCTTC
abundance: -
v_gene: TRBV4-2
d_gene: -
j_gene: TRBJ1-2

CDR3aa: CASRLSPSGGEQFF
CDR3nt: TGTGCCAGCAGACTATCCCCAAGCGGGGGAGAGCAGTTCTTC
abundance: -
v_gene: TRBV7-6
d_gene: TRBD2
j_gene: TRBJ2-1

CDR3aa: CAWSRPGTAVLDTFF
CDR3nt: TGTGCCTGGAGTAGACCCGGGACAGCGGTCCTGGATACGTTCTTC
abundance: -
v_gene: TRBV30
d_gene: TRBD1
j_gene: TRBJ2-1

CDR3aa: CASSVGQTVSGANVLTF
CDR3nt: TGCGCCAGCAGCGTGGGACAGACGGTCTCTGGGGCCAACGTCCTGACTTTC
abundance: -
v_gene: TRBV5-1
d_gene: TRBD1
j_gene: TRBJ2-6

CDR3aa: CASSSLRWTGGADEQFF
CDR3nt: TGTGCCAGCAGCTCCCTCCGCTGGACAGGGGGCGCGGATGAGCAGTTCTTC
abundance: few
v_gene: TRBV7-2
d_gene: TRBD1
j_gene: TRBJ2-1

CDR3aa: CAWSVGGGADTQYF
CDR3nt: TGTGCCTGGAGTGTAGGCGGGGGAGCAGATACGCAGTATTTT
abundance: few
v_gene: TRBV30
d_gene: TRBD2
j_gene: TRBJ2-3

CDR3aa: CASSQPPDGEAKNIQYF
CDR3nt: TGCGCCAGCAGTCAACCCCCAGACGGCGAGGCCAAAAACATTCAGTACTTC
abundance: once
v_gene: TRBV23-1
d_gene: -
j_gene: TRBJ2-4

CDR3aa: CASSFRVVTDTQYF
CDR3nt: TGTGCCAGCAGCTTTAGAGTGGTGACAGATACGCAGTATTTT
abundance: -
v_gene: TRBV7-2
d_gene: -
j_gene: TRBJ2-3

CDR3aa: CAWSVQKTGRAGNEQFF
CDR3nt: TGTGCCTGGAGTGTACAGAAGACAGGTAGGGCCGGGAATGAGCAGTTCTTC
abundance: few
v_gene: TRBV30
d_gene: -
j_gene: TRBJ2-1

CDR3aa: CASSSYRNTEAFF
CDR3nt: TGTGCCAGCAGCTCTTACAGGAACACTGAAGCTTTCTTT
abundance: -
v_gene: TRBV7-2
d_gene: -
j_gene: TRBJ1-1

CDR3aa: CASRDYQGPYGYTF
CDR3nt: TGTGCCAGCAGAGACTATCAGGGGCCCTATGGCTACACCTTC
abundance: few
v_gene: TRBV27
d_gene: -
j_gene: TRBJ1-2

CDR3aa: CASSLTGTGGNQPQHF
CDR3nt: TGTGCCAGCAGCCTAACCGGGACAGGGGGCAATCAGCCCCAGCATTTT
abundance: -
v_gene: TRBV7-2
d_gene: TRBD1
j_gene: TRBJ1-5

CDR3aa: CASSLTGELFF
CDR3nt: TGTGCCAGCAGCTTAACCGGGGAGCTGTTTTTT
abundance: few
v_gene: TRBV7-9
d_gene: -
j_gene: TRBJ2-2

CDR3aa: CRADRTYEQYF
CDR3nt: TGCAGGGCCGACAGAACCTACGAGCAGTACTTC
abundance: once
v_gene: TRBV29-1
d_gene: -
j_gene: TRBJ2-7

CDR3aa: CASSLLPGELFF
CDR3nt: TGTGCCAGCAGTCTTTTGCCCGGGGAGCTGTTTTTT
abundance: -
v_gene: TRBV2
d_gene: -
j_gene: TRBJ2-2

CDR3aa: CAISDPRQGLDTDTQYF
CDR3nt: TGTGCCATCAGTGACCCTCGACAGGGGCTCGACACAGATACGCAGTATTTT
abundance: few
v_gene: TRBV10-3
d_gene: TRBD1
j_gene: TRBJ2-3

CDR3aa: CASRGGMGYEQYF
CDR3nt: TGTGCCAGCAGGGGAGGGATGGGCTACGAGCAGTACTTC
abundance: -
v_gene: TRBV6-5
d_gene: TRBD2
j_gene: TRBJ2-7

CDR3aa: CASSFLPVGSEFNYGYTF
CDR3nt: TGTGCCAGCAGCTTCCTCCCCGTCGGGTCGGAATTTAACTATGGCTACACCTTC
abundance: few
v_gene: TRBV9
d_gene: -
j_gene: TRBJ1-2

CDR3aa: CASSLASAQTYEQYF
CDR3nt: TGCGCCAGCAGCTTGGCCTCCGCCCAGACCTACGAGCAGTACTTC
abundance: few
v_gene: TRBV5-1
d_gene: -
j_gene: TRBJ2-7

CDR3aa: CASSRGGRLNTEAFF
CDR3nt: TGTGCCAGTTCTAGGGGTGGCCGATTGAACACTGAAGCTTTCTTT
abundance: -
v_gene: TRBV19
d_gene: -
j_gene: TRBJ1-1

CDR3aa: CASSDRGNTEAFF
CDR3nt: TGTGCCAGCAGTGACAGGGGCAACACTGAAGCTTTCTTT
abundance: -
v_gene: TRBV2
d_gene: -
j_gene: TRBJ1-1

CDR3aa: CSASGTGELFF
CDR3nt: TGCAGCGCCTCTGGTACCGGGGAGCTGTTTTTT
abundance: -
v_gene: TRBV29-1
d_gene: -
j_gene: TRBJ2-2

CDR3aa: CASSPGQHSYNEQFF
CDR3nt: TGTGCCAGCAGCCCGGGACAGCACTCCTACAATGAGCAGTTCTTC
abundance: -
v_gene: TRBV7-2
d_gene: TRBD1
j_gene: TRBJ2-1

CDR3aa: CASSQLGQGLTGELFF
CDR3nt: TGTGCCAGCAGTCAGCTGGGACAGGGCCTCACCGGGGAGCTGTTTTTT
abundance: -
v_gene: TRBV28
d_gene: TRBD1
j_gene: TRBJ2-2

CDR3aa: CAWSPSGYQPQHF
CDR3nt: TGTGCCTGGAGCCCCAGTGGGTATCAGCCCCAGCATTTT
abundance: -
v_gene: TRBV30
d_gene: -
j_gene: TRBJ1-5

CDR3aa: CAFSGTVEQYF
CDR3nt: TGTGCCTTCTCCGGGACAGTCGAGCAGTACTTC
abundance: -
v_gene: TRBV30
d_gene: TRBD1
j_gene: TRBJ2-7

CDR3aa: CSVELLVEGEQFF
CDR3nt: TGCAGCGTTGAACTTCTAGTCGAAGGTGAGCAGTTCTTC
abundance: once
v_gene: TRBV29-1
d_gene: -
j_gene: TRBJ2-1

CDR3aa: CASSLGQGELLEKLFF
CDR3nt: TGCGCCAGCAGCTTGGGACAGGGAGAACTACTAGAAAAACTGTTTTTT
abundance: -
v_gene: TRBV5-1
d_gene: TRBD1
j_gene: TRBJ1-4

CDR3aa: CASSYSGVQPQHF
CDR3nt: TGTGCCAGCAGTTACTCGGGAGTACAGCCCCAGCATTTT
abundance: once
v_gene: TRBV6-5
d_gene: -
j_gene: TRBJ1-5

CDR3aa: CASSLETPSGGYTF
CDR3nt: TGTGCCAGCAGCTTAGAGACCCCCTCGGGTGGCTACACCTTC
abundance: -
v_gene: TRBV7-9
d_gene: -
j_gene: TRBJ1-2

CDR3aa: CASSENPGGWNIQYF
CDR3nt: TGTGCCAGCAGTGAAAACCCAGGGGGCTGGAACATTCAGTACTTC
abundance: few
v_gene: TRBV2
d_gene: TRBD1
j_gene: TRBJ2-4

CDR3aa: CASSFTNEQFF
CDR3nt: TGTGCCAGCAGCTTTACCAATGAGCAGTTCTTC
abundance: -
v_gene: TRBV7-9
d_gene: -
j_gene: TRBJ2-1

CDR3aa: CASSPGAGGPGELFF
CDR3nt: TGTGCCAGCAGCCCCGGAGCGGGGGGGCCCGGGGAGCTGTTTTTT
abundance: few
v_gene: TRBV6-6
d_gene: TRBD2
j_gene: TRBJ2-2

CDR3aa: CASSSTPGGLWDTQYF
CDR3nt: TGTGCCAGCAGCTCCACCCCGGGGGGGCTTTGGGATACGCAGTATTTT
abundance: few
v_gene: TRBV11-2
d_gene: TRBD2
j_gene: TRBJ2-3

CDR3aa: CSVTTGNEPQHF
CDR3nt: TGCAGCGTAACAACAGGGAACGAGCCCCAGCATTTT
abundance: once
v_gene: TRBV29-1
d_gene: -
j_gene: TRBJ1-5

CDR3aa: CASSERGLGGYTF
CDR3nt: TGTGCCAGCAGTGAACGGGGGCTGGGTGGCTACACCTTC
abundance: -
v_gene: TRBV2
d_gene: -
j_gene: TRBJ1-2

CDR3aa: CASSSLAGGLNTQYF
CDR3nt: TGTGCCAGCAGCTCCCTAGCGGGGGGGTTAAATACGCAGTATTTT
abundance: -
v_gene: TRBV11-2
d_gene: TRBD2
j_gene: TRBJ2-3

CDR3aa: CASSPGTPVETQYF
CDR3nt: TGTGCCAGCAGCCCCGGGACTCCGGTAGAGACCCAGTACTTC
abundance: -
v_gene: TRBV11-2
d_gene: -
j_gene: TRBJ2-5

CDR3aa: CRALSYLRWEYF
CDR3nt: TGCAGGGCCCTATCTTACTTGAGATGGGAGTACTTC
abundance: -
v_gene: TRBV29-1
d_gene: -
j_gene: TRBJ2-7